This T cell receptor beta chain came from a study of OX40 agonist ivuxolimab in advanced cancers. TCRdb keeps only in-frame clones here, not all; method: immunoSEQ multiplex PCR. The sample has approximately 59,000 clones, roughly 80% seen once. The count of this clone is one. CDR1 and CDR2 (germline): SGHVS, FQNEAQ. This CDR3 spans 15 amino acids. Trimming removed 3 bases at V and 0 bases at J, with 10 bases between. The sequence came from an adult with an advanced solid tumor such as melanoma, head and neck, liver or kidney cancer. V and J are TRBV7-8 and TRBJ2-3; possibly TRBD2 for D (6 bases). Here the sequenced sample was CD4+ or CD8+ T cells sorted from blood, taken in a trial of the OX40 agonist ivuxolimab. The CDR3 spells CASSFGTPSTDTQYF. For the CDR3, the DNA is TGTGCCAGCAGCTTCGGGACTCCTAGCACAGATACGCAGTATTTT.